This passage covers 8 T cell receptor beta chains from one sample sequenced in a study of CD8 T cells in Susac syndrome. The RNA, roughly 0.45 to 1 ug, was put through reverse transcription using random hexamers. TCRdb recomputed calls from the immunoSEQ multiplex PCR reads with MiXCR, one row per CDR3 protein. In the table there are approximately 220,000 distinct CDR3 sequences, 85% to 95% of which are singletons. Sequenced input: CD4+ T cells from PBMCs. These receptors were obtained from a human donor with multiple sclerosis.

The rearrangement links TRBV12-3 or TRBV12-4 to TRBJ2-7; maybe TRBD1 (5 bases). V was clipped by 3 bases and J by 0 bases, with 15 bases between them. The CDR3 is 16 amino acids. The CDR3 region has the DNA TGTGCCAGCAGTTTTAAAGGGGCTCCTAGCTCCTACGAGCAGTACTTC. It yields the protein CASSFKGAPSSYEQYF.

The V gene is TRBV7-9, the J gene TRBJ2-7; D unresolved. Trimming removed 0 bases at V and 6 bases at J, with 9 bases between. Germline assignment: CDR1 SEHNR and CDR2 FQNEAQ (reference sequence). The CDR3 is made up of 13 amino acids. The CDR3 loop is CASSLAEGSEQYV. The CDR3 bases are TGTGCCAGCAGCTTAGCAGAAGGATCCGAGCAGTACGTC.

V gene TRBV7-9 combines with J gene TRBJ2-7, with D tentatively TRBD1 or TRBD2 (5 bases each). This CDR3 region has 13 residues. V was shortened by 1 base and J by 5 bases, with 9 bases between the two germline ends. Germline CDR1 SEHNR, CDR2 FQNEAQ (reference sequence). In DNA form, the CDR3 reads TGTGCCAGCAGCTTAGACGGGGACCACGAGCAGTACGTC. It specifies CASSLDGDHEQYV.

This clonotype was observed a single time. The chain employs TRBV7-9 and TRBJ1-1; 8 nucleotides match TRBD1. The CDR3 extends over 15 amino acids. Germline-derived CDR1 and CDR2 are SEHNR and FQNEAQ (reference sequence). After removal of 5 bases from V and 0 bases from J, the junction contained 5 bases not matched to a gene. The CDR3 protein is CASSTDRGLNTEAFF. CDR3 nucleotide sequence: TGTGCCAGCAGCACTGACAGGGGACTGAACACTGAAGCTTTCTTT.

The table lists this clonotype with a count of one. The DNA for the CDR3 is TGTGCCAGCAGCTTAGATCGGTCCTTGGGCGGGGGGCGCCACCACCAAGAGACCCAGTACTTC. Amino acid sequence: CASSLDRSLGGGRHHQETQYF. J is TRBJ2-5 and V is TRBV11-2, with TRBD2 matching over 8 bases. The J segment lost 0 bases and the V segment lost 0 bases, leaving 18 bases of the junction unmatched. CDR3 length: 21 residues. Germline V gives CDR1 SGHAT, CDR2 FQNNGV. Combining the CDR3 with reference TRBV11-2 and TRBJ2-5 gives the whole variable domain EAGVAQSPRYKIIEKRQSVAFWCNPISGHATLYWYQQILGQGPKLLIQFQNNGVVDDSQLPKDRFSAERLKGVDSTLKIQPAKLEDSAVYLCASSLDRSLGGGRHHQETQYFGPGTRLLVL.

The CDR3 DNA reads TGTGCCAGCAGTCCGGGACTAGCGGGGCCAGAGACCCAGTACTTC. This translates into CASSPGLAGPETQYF. The J gene is TRBJ2-5, the V gene TRBV2, with 13 bases fitting TRBD2. V was clipped by 5 bases and J by 4 bases; unmatched bases: 4. The germline CDR1 and CDR2 sequences are SNHLY and FYNNEI. The CDR3 loop spans 15 amino acids.

This clonotype appeared once. The genes are TRBV14 and TRBJ2-7; D might be TRBD1 or TRBD2, each matching 6 bases. V was pared by 4 bases and J by 3 bases, with 13 bases between. Germline V gene data show CDR1 as SGHDN and CDR2 as FVKESK. CDR3 length: 14 amino acids. The CDR3 DNA sequence: TGTGCCAGCAGCCCGCGGGACATGATCTACGAGCAGTACTTC. As protein: CASSPRDMIYEQYF.

J is TRBJ1-2 and V is TRBV20-1; D is unclear. The CDR3 has 13 residues. Trimming took off 3 bases at V and 4 bases at J, with 12 bases between the two ends. Germline V gene data show CDR1 as DFQATT and CDR2 as SNEGSKA (reference sequence). This chain's CDR3 is CSARSQAFYGYTF. CDR3 DNA sequence: TGCAGTGCTAGGTCTCAGGCTTTCTATGGCTACACCTTC.